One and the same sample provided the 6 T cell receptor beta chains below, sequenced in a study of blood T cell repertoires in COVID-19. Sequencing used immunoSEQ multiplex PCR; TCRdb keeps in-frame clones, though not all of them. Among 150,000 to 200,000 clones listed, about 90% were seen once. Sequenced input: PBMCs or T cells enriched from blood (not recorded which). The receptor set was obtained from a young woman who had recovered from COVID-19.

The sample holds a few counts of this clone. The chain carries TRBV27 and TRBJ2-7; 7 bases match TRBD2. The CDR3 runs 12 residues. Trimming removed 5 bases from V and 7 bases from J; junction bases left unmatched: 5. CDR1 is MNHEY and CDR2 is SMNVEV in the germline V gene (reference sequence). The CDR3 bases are TGTGCCAGCAGTCCCCTCGGGGGGGAGCAGTACTTC. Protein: CASSPLGGEQYF.

The CDR3 DNA reads as TGTGCCAGCAGCCCTGGACCAGGGGGAGAGACCCAGTACTTC. Encoded protein: CASSPGPGGETQYF. This chain links TRBV7-2 with TRBJ2-5, with 7 nucleotides matching TRBD1. Germline CDR1 is SGHTA and CDR2 is FQGNSA. The CDR3 length is 14 residues. V trimming: 5 bases; J trimming: 4 bases; junction bases outside the gene matches: 7.

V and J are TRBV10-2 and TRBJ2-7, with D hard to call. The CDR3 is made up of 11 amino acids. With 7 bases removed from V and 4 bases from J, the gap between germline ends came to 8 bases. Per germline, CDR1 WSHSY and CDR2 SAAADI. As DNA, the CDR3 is TGCGCCAGCACTCCGGGTTACGAGCAGTACTTC. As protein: CASTPGYEQYF.

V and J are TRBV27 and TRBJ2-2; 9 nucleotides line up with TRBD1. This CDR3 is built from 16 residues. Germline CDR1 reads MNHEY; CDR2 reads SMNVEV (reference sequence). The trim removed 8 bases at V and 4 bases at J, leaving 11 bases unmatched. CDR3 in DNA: TGTGCCAGCTCTTTGTTGGGACAGGGAGGCACCGGGGAGCTGTTTTTT. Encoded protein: CASSLLGQGGTGELFF.

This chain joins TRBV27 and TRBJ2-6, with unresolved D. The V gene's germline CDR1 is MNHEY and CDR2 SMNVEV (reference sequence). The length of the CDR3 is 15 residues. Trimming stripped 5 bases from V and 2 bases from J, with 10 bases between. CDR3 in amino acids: CASSAILTGANVLTF. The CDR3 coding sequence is TGTGCCAGCAGTGCAATACTAACTGGGGCCAACGTCCTGACTTTC. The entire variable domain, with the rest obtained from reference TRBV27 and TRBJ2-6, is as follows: EAQVTQNPRYLITVTGKKLTVTCSQNMNHEYMSWYRQDPGLGLRQIYYSMNVEVTDKGDVPEGYKVSRKEKRNFPLILESPSPNQTSLYFCASSAILTGANVLTFGAGSRLTVL.

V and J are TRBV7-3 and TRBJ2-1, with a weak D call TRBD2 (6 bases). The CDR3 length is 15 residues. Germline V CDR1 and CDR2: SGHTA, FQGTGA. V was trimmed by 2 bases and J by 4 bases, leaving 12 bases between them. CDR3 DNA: TGTGCCAGCAGCTTAGGGACTCAGGGTTACAATGAGCAGTTCTTC. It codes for CASSLGTQGYNEQFF.